One and the same sample provided the 12 T cell receptor beta chains below, sequenced in a study of shared clonotypes between healthy human individuals. Sequencing was performed with immunoSEQ multiplex PCR; in TCRdb, only in-frame clones are kept and a portion is missing. Here the sample spans roughly 2.2 million clones, 80% to 95% being singletons. Sample: naive CD4+ T cells from PBMCs. Documented subset: CD45RA+ positively selected. The receptors stem from a young man in good health. Some clones in this sample may be carry-over from other donors' samples.

This clone was seen a few times. V usage is TRBV7-6 and J usage is TRBJ1-1, with D perhaps TRBD1 (5 bases). The CDR3 is 15 amino acids. Germline V CDR1 and CDR2: SGHVS, FNYEAQ. Trimming left V 4 bases short and J 5 bases short, with 17 bases between. CDR3 DNA sequence: TGTGCCAGCAGCTGGGACGGGAAGGGGCGTACTGAAGCTTTCTTT. Translated: CASSWDGKGRTEAFF.

The rearrangement links TRBV28 to TRBJ1-2, with D possibly being TRBD1 (6 bases). V was clipped by 7 bases and J by 1 base, with 19 bases between them. Germline CDR1 is MDHEN and CDR2 is SYDVKM. The CDR3 has 16 amino acids. As DNA, the CDR3 is TGTGCCAGCACCTCGGGGGGGGCAGTGTATAACTATGGCTACACCTTC. Translating gives CASTSGGAVYNYGYTF.

This chain joins TRBV6-6 and TRBJ1-2, with 8 bases identical to TRBD1. This CDR3 contains 15 residues. The J segment lost 0 bases and the V segment lost 6 bases, leaving 6 bases of the junction unmatched. Germline lookup yields CDR1 MNHNY and CDR2 SVGAGI (reference sequence). The CDR3 reads CASRDTTGANYGYTF. The CDR3 DNA is TGTGCCAGCAGGGACACGACAGGGGCTAACTATGGCTACACCTTC.

The V gene is TRBV6-4, the J gene TRBJ2-3, with TRBD2 identical over 7 bases. The CDR3 consists of 16 residues. Germline values: CDR1 MRHNA, CDR2 SNTAGT. V shed 2 bases and J 8 bases; nucleotides not matched to a gene: 13. CDR3 sequence: CASSDGSAGRASTQYF. CDR3 in DNA: TGTGCCAGCAGTGACGGATCAGCGGGACGAGCAAGTACGCAGTATTTT.

Remarks on this clone: The sample carries other DNA sequences with the same CDR3. The chain joins TRBV7-9 to TRBJ1-2; D is unclear. CDR1 SEHNR and CDR2 FQNEAQ come from the germline V gene (reference sequence). Trimming removed 1 base at V and 6 bases at J, with 6 bases between. The CDR3 loop spans 12 amino acids. The CDR3 is CASSLVGDGYTF. Written as DNA, the CDR3 is TGTGCCAGCAGCTTAGTCGGGGATGGCTACACCTTC.

To note about this clone: Other DNA sequences in this sample translate to the same CDR3. The genes are TRBV28 and TRBJ1-2; D unresolved. V dropped 6 bases and J dropped 1 base, with 6 bases sitting between them. Germline V gene sequence: CDR1 MDHEN, CDR2 SYDVKM. There are 12 residues in the CDR3. The CDR3 bases are TGTGCCAGCAGCTCAATTAACTATGGCTACACCTTC. This gives the protein CASSSINYGYTF.

A word on this clone: The sample has other DNA sequences that encode this CDR3 too. The chain links TRBV5-1 to TRBJ2-5; D ambiguous. Germline-derived CDR1 and CDR2 are SGHRS and YFSETQ. The CDR3 length is 13 residues. The ends were cut back, 2 bases at V and 1 base at J, with 6 bases in the middle. The CDR3 coding sequence is TGCGCCAGCAGCTTCCTTGTCCAAGAGACCCAGTACTTC. Its protein is CASSFLVQETQYF.

The gene calls are TRBV9 and TRBJ2-1, with TRBD2 matching 9 bases. The CDR3 is 15 amino acids. From germline, CDR1 is SGDLS and CDR2 YYNGEE. Losses at the gene ends were 3 bases for V and 8 bases for J; bases not matched to a gene: 9. The CDR3 spells CASSGRREGLDEQFF. For the CDR3, the DNA is TGTGCCAGCAGCGGTCGGCGGGAGGGCCTGGATGAGCAGTTCTTC. Variable domain in full (rest from reference TRBV9 and TRBJ2-1): DSGVTQTPKHLITATGQRVTLRCSPRSGDLSVYWYQQSLDQGLQFLIQYYNGEERAKGNILERFSAQQFPDLHSELNLSSLELGDSALYFCASSGRREGLDEQFFGPGTRLTVL.

As regards this clone: The same CDR3 arises from other DNA sequences in this sample as well. The gene calls are TRBV7-3 and TRBJ2-1; 11 bases are shared with TRBD2. CDR3 length: 13 residues. Germline trimming cut 2 bases from V and 10 bases from J; bases unmatched to any gene: 1. From germline, CDR1 is SGHTA and CDR2 FQGTGA. This chain's CDR3 is CASSLLAGGEQFF. CDR3 coding DNA: TGTGCCAGCAGCTTATTAGCGGGAGGGGAGCAGTTCTTC.

J is TRBJ2-3 and V is TRBV4-2, with 10 bases that match TRBD1. The length of the CDR3 is 17 residues. Germline V gene sequence: CDR1 LGHNA, CDR2 YNFKEQ. With 0 bases clipped from V and 5 bases from J, the junction kept 8 bases outside the gene matches. The CDR3 DNA follows: TGTGCCAGCAGCCAAGAGGCGGGACAGGGGAGTGGAGATACGCAGTATTTT. Amino acids: CASSQEAGQGSGDTQYF.

V and J are TRBV18 and TRBJ2-7; TRBD2 agrees at 10 bases. This CDR3 contains 17 residues. The V and J ends lost 3 bases and 3 bases, in that order; junction bases with no gene match: 11. From germline, CDR1 is KGHSH and CDR2 LQKENI. CDR3 amino acids: CASSPLPQLAGIYEQYF. The CDR3 coding sequence is TGTGCCAGCTCACCCCTCCCCCAACTAGCGGGAATCTACGAGCAGTACTTC.

This sequence joins TRBV2 and TRBJ2-1, with a tentative D call TRBD1 (5 bases). CDR3 length: 13 amino acids. V gave up 6 bases and J gave up 6 bases, with 12 bases separating them. The V gene's germline CDR1 is SNHLY and CDR2 FYNNEI. In DNA form, the CDR3 reads TGTGCCAGCAGCGGAGACAGCCCCAATGAGCAGTTCTTC. This encodes CASSGDSPNEQFF. The full variable domain, with the rest looked up from reference TRBV2 and TRBJ2-1, is EPEVTQTPSHQVTQMGQEVILRCVPISNHLYFYWYRQILGQKVEFLVSFYNNEISEKSEIFDDQFSVERPDGSNFTLKIRSTKLEDSAMYFCASSGDSPNEQFFGPGTRLTVL.